The 2 T cell receptor beta chains below all came from one sample that was sequenced in a study of blood T cells in healthy people across ages. Primers used in a second PCR of roughly 7 to 12 cycles were a sample-barcoded 5' primer and a J-beta primer mix. TCRdb fed the 5' RACE reads into MiXCR, producing one record per CDR3 protein. The sample includes approximately 800,000 distinct CDR3 sequences, 40% to 65% seen only once; the top ten take under 50%. The specimen sequenced was blood. The receptor source for this set is a man older than 75 in good health.

The CDR3 sequence is CASSQEKTYEQYF. The CDR3 DNA follows: TGTGCCAGCAGCCAAGAGAAAACCTACGAGCAGTACTTC. The chain employs TRBV3-1 and TRBJ2-7; D unresolved. This CDR3 contains 13 residues. Trimming pared 0 bases from V and 2 bases from J, leaving 5 bases between. Germline-derived CDR1 and CDR2 are LGHDT and YNNKEL (reference sequence).

Comment on this clonotype: One end of the junction is discordant with germline, which a read error may explain. This sequence joins TRBV5-1 and TRBJ2-1; no clear D. The CDR3 runs 14 residues. Germline V gene data show CDR1 as SGHRS and CDR2 as YFSETQ. CDR3 nucleotide sequence: TGCGCCAGCAGCTTGGTCCAGCCTTACAATGGGCAGTTCTTC. Its translation is CASSLVQPYNGQFF.